Listed here are 28 T cell receptor beta chains from one sample, sequenced in a study of shared clonotypes between healthy human individuals. Produced via immunoSEQ multiplex PCR; TCRdb's table is partial and in-frame only. This sample has approximately 2.3 million clones; 80% to 95% occur once, and the top ten carry about 0.39%. The sample comprised naive CD4+ T cells from PBMCs. As for subset: CD45RA+ positively selected. The receptors derive from a man aged 18 to 30 in good health. Some clones in this sample may be carry-over from other donors' samples.

The V and J genes are TRBV19 and TRBJ2-7, with D possibly TRBD2 on 6 matching bases. The germline V gene encodes CDR1 LNHDA and CDR2 SQIVND (reference sequence). V was clipped by 5 bases and J by 0 bases, with 14 bases between them. The CDR3 is 15 amino acids. The CDR3 DNA is TGTGCCAGTAGTCACCGGGACTTCCTCTCCTACGAGCAGTACTTC. Translated: CASSHRDFLSYEQYF. Variable domain in full (rest from reference TRBV19 and TRBJ2-7): DGGITQSPKYLFRKEGQNVTLSCEQNLNHDAMYWYRQDPGQGLRLIYYSQIVNDFQKGDIAEGYSVSREKKESFPLTVTSAQKNPTAFYLCASSHRDFLSYEQYFGPGTRLTVT.

The chain has TRBV18 and TRBJ2-2; tentative D call: TRBD1 (5 bases). CDR1 is KGHSH and CDR2 is LQKENI in the germline V gene. The CDR3 is 13 residues long. V was shortened by 6 bases and J by 3 bases, with 8 bases between the two germline ends. The CDR3 loop is CASSGRDTGELFF. The CDR3 DNA reads as TGTGCCAGCTCCGGCAGGGACACCGGGGAGCTGTTTTTT.

This chain links TRBV10-2 with TRBJ2-7; D assignment may be TRBD1 or TRBD2 (5 bases each). Trimming took off 6 bases at V and 2 bases at J, with 14 bases between the two ends. This CDR3 contains 14 residues. Per the germline V gene, CDR1 is WSHSY and CDR2 is SAAADI. In DNA form, the CDR3 reads TGCGCCAGCAGACTGCCCGGGACCGCCTACGAGCAGTACTTC. Encoded protein: CASRLPGTAYEQYF.

V and J are TRBV23-1 and TRBJ2-5, with a tentative D call TRBD2 (5 bases). TRBV23-1 is marked as an open reading frame, function uncertain. With 0 bases removed from V and 3 bases from J, the gap between germline ends came to 11 bases. This CDR3 has 15 amino acids. The CDR3 protein is CASSQSTREKETQYF. The CDR3 DNA is TGCGCCAGCAGTCAATCGACGAGGGAGAAAGAGACCCAGTACTTC.

This sequence joins TRBV2 and TRBJ2-2; 9 nucleotides match TRBD2. CDR3 length: 13 residues. CDR1 and CDR2 (germline): SNHLY, FYNNEI. J gave up 4 bases and V 9 bases, and 3 bases lay outside the gene matches. The CDR3 bases are TGTGCCAGGGGACTAGCCGGCACCGGGGAGCTGTTTTTT. Translation: CARGLAGTGELFF.

This chain connects TRBV19 to TRBJ1-5, with 7 bases identical to TRBD1. V dropped 5 bases and J dropped 6; count of bases not matched to a gene: 10. Looked up from germline, CDR1 is LNHDA and CDR2 is SQIVND (reference sequence). The CDR3 has 15 amino acids. The CDR3 coding sequence is TGTGCCAGTAGTTATCAGGGGGGAATAGGTCAGCCCCAGCATTTT. Translating it yields CASSYQGGIGQPQHF.

The chain carries TRBV4-2 and TRBJ2-2; D may be TRBD1 (5 bases). Germline V gives CDR1 LGHNA, CDR2 YNFKEQ. V lost 0 bases and J lost 2, with 13 bases in between. This CDR3 is built from 17 residues. The CDR3 sequence: CASSQDRRTLNTGELFF. CDR3 DNA sequence: TGTGCCAGCAGCCAAGATAGGCGGACACTTAACACCGGGGAGCTGTTTTTT.

The chain employs TRBV7-7 and TRBJ2-2; D is possibly TRBD2 (5 bases). CDR3 size: 14 residues. Germline CDR1 is SSHAT and CDR2 is FNYEAQ (reference sequence). The V and J ends lost 5 bases and 2 bases respectively, with 9 bases between them. CDR3 amino acids: CASSRSGNTGELFF. CDR3 DNA: TGTGCCAGCAGCCGAAGCGGTAACACCGGGGAGCTGTTTTTT.

The J gene is TRBJ1-1, the V gene TRBV5-6, with D possibly TRBD1 on 5 matching bases. CDR3 length: 13 residues. Germline values: CDR1 SGHDT, CDR2 YYEEEE. V lost 4 bases and J lost 10, with 17 bases in between. The CDR3 loop is CASSLGRDPGAFF. Here the CDR3 DNA reads TGTGCCAGCAGCCTGGGAAGGGACCCCGGAGCTTTCTTT.

The chain employs TRBV15 and TRBJ2-3, with 8 bases aligning to TRBD2. The V gene end was trimmed by 4 bases and the J gene end by 1 base; junction bases not matched to a gene: 4. There are 15 residues in the CDR3. Germline V gene lookup returns CDR1 LNHNV and CDR2 YYDKDF (reference sequence). The CDR3 sequence: CATSKSSGRTDTQYF. DNA of the CDR3: TGTGCCACCAGCAAATCTAGCGGGCGCACAGATACGCAGTATTTT. The complete variable domain, with remaining parts taken from reference TRBV15 and TRBJ2-3, reads DAMVIQNPRYQVTQFGKPVTLSCSQTLNHNVMYWYQQKSSQAPKLLFHYYDKDFNNEADTPDNFQSRRPNTSFCFLDIRSPGLGDTAMYLCATSKSSGRTDTQYFGPGTRLTVL.

The V and J genes are TRBV5-1 and TRBJ1-2, with 8 bases fitting TRBD1. CDR1 SGHRS and CDR2 YFSETQ come from the germline V gene. The CDR3 sequence is 13 residues long. V shed 0 bases and J 9 bases; nucleotides not matched to a gene: 4. The CDR3 DNA reads TGCGCCAGCAGCTTGGGACAGGGGATCCGCTACACCTTC. As protein: CASSLGQGIRYTF.

The chain uses TRBV20-1 and TRBJ2-3, with D possibly TRBD2 on 6 matching bases. The CDR3 is 11 residues long. Germline V gene data show CDR1 as DFQATT and CDR2 as SNEGSKA (reference sequence). V lost 7 bases and J lost 6, with 11 bases in between. The CDR3 region has the DNA TGCAGTGTCCTACGGGAGGATACGCAGTATTTT. Encoded protein: CSVLREDTQYF.

The chain couples TRBV28 to TRBJ2-7; D unresolved. Germline CDR1 and CDR2: MDHEN and SYDVKM. V lost 6 bases and J 7 bases, leaving 13 bases between the germline ends. The CDR3 has 12 residues. The CDR3 protein is CASSFRIREQYF. The CDR3 region has the DNA TGTGCCAGCAGCTTTCGTATCAGGGAGCAGTACTTC.

The V call is TRBV11-2, the J call TRBJ2-2; no definite D call. This CDR3 has 15 residues. CDR1 is SGHAT and CDR2 is FQNNGV in the germline V gene. V shed 3 bases and J shed 2 bases, with 10 bases lying between them. CDR3: CASSFLLTNTGELFF. The CDR3 DNA sequence: TGTGCCAGCAGCTTTCTCCTCACAAACACCGGGGAGCTGTTTTTT.

The CDR3 region has the DNA TGTGCCAGTAGTACGCTTAGAGGTAATGAAAAACTGTTTTTT. Protein: CASSTLRGNEKLFF. J is TRBJ1-4 and V is TRBV19; D not resolved. From germline, CDR1 is LNHDA and CDR2 SQIVND (reference sequence). With 4 bases removed from V and 4 bases from J, the gap between germline ends came to 10 bases. This CDR3 comprises 14 residues. Complete variable domain (other parts from reference TRBV19 and TRBJ1-4): DGGITQSPKYLFRKEGQNVTLSCEQNLNHDAMYWYRQDPGQGLRLIYYSQIVNDFQKGDIAEGYSVSREKKESFPLTVTSAQKNPTAFYLCASSTLRGNEKLFFGSGTQLSVL.

The chain recombines TRBV18 with TRBJ1-5; weak D call: TRBD1 (5 bases). This CDR3 has 15 amino acids. Per the germline V gene, CDR1 is KGHSH and CDR2 is LQKENI. V was cut by 5 bases and J by 3 bases, with 14 bases left in between. CDR3 sequence reads: CASSLLGGDNQPQHF. Written as DNA, the CDR3 is TGTGCCAGCTCATTACTAGGAGGGGACAATCAGCCCCAGCATTTT.

About this clone itself: Other DNA variants within this sample encode the same CDR3. The rearrangement joins TRBV9 to TRBJ1-1; D not certain. Germline loops: CDR1 SGDLS, CDR2 YYNGEE. V lost 0 bases and J 6 bases, leaving 9 bases between the germline ends. This CDR3 is 13 amino acids long. The CDR3 DNA sequence: TGTGCCAGCAGCGTAGTTCCGGGTGCTGAAGCTTTCTTT. As protein: CASSVVPGAEAFF. Based on the CDR3 plus reference TRBV9 and TRBJ1-1, the full variable domain is DSGVTQTPKHLITATGQRVTLRCSPRSGDLSVYWYQQSLDQGLQFLIQYYNGEERAKGNILERFSAQQFPDLHSELNLSSLELGDSALYFCASSVVPGAEAFFGQGTRLTVV.

In DNA, the CDR3 is TGTGCCAGCAGTGAACCCGGGACAGTCTACGAGCAGTACTTC. This translates into CASSEPGTVYEQYF. The chain carries TRBV25-1 and TRBJ2-7; 7 bases fit TRBD1. Germline lookup yields CDR1 MGHDK and CDR2 SYGVNS. Trimming at V came to 2 bases and at J to 3 bases, leaving 4 bases not matched to a gene. The CDR3 sequence is 14 residues long.

The chain employs TRBV28 and TRBJ1-5, with D possibly TRBD1 on 6 matching bases. The length of the CDR3 is 18 residues. Germline V gives CDR1 MDHEN, CDR2 SYDVKM. Trimming stripped 3 bases from V and 0 bases from J, with 18 bases between. Written as DNA, the CDR3 is TGTGCCAGCAGTTTCCCGGGGGGGGGCGGAGATAGCAATCAGCCCCAGCATTTT. It specifies CASSFPGGGGDSNQPQHF.

The genes are TRBV5-1 and TRBJ2-1, with TRBD1 as a possible D gene (6 bases). Germline V CDR1 and CDR2: SGHRS, YFSETQ. This CDR3 comprises 16 residues. The V gene lost 5 bases and the J gene lost 7 bases, with 22 bases spanning the gap. The DNA for the CDR3 is TGCGCCAGCAGTCCCGCCGCCCATAAGGACAGTAATGAGCAGTTCTTC. Translating it yields CASSPAAHKDSNEQFF.

The rearrangement joins TRBV7-8 to TRBJ2-7; 9 bases align to TRBD1. The CDR3 is made up of 14 amino acids. Germline CDR1 reads SGHVS; CDR2 reads FQNEAQ. J gave up 3 bases and V 2 bases, and 2 bases lay outside the gene matches. The CDR3: CASSLTGGSYEQYF. The CDR3 DNA sequence: TGTGCCAGCAGCTTAACAGGGGGCAGCTACGAGCAGTACTTC.

The gene calls are TRBV4-1 and TRBJ2-7; the match to TRBD1 covers 9 bases. V lost 6 bases and J lost 3; bases outside the gene matches: 9. The CDR3 covers 15 residues. In germline, CDR1 is MGHRA, CDR2 YSYEKL. CDR3 coding DNA: TGCGCCAGCAGAGCCACCGGGACAGGGAGCTACGAGCAGTACTTC. It codes for CASRATGTGSYEQYF.

Turning to this clone: At the DNA level, this CDR3 is encoded by other sequences in the same sample as well. The chain recombines TRBV7-2 with TRBJ1-1; TRBD1 is a possible D gene (5 bases). Trimming shortened V by 4 bases and J by 1 base, and 7 bases separated the two germline ends. From germline, CDR1 is SGHTA and CDR2 FQGNSA. The CDR3 has 13 amino acids. In nucleotides, the CDR3 is TGTGCCAGCAGCTCTCAGGGGAACACTGAAGCTTTCTTT. It codes for CASSSQGNTEAFF.

Notes on this clone: Other DNA sequences in the same sample also yield this CDR3. J is TRBJ2-7 and V is TRBV7-9; a possible D gene is TRBD2 (5 bases). Trimming pared 4 bases from V and 7 bases from J, leaving 11 bases between. The V gene's germline CDR1 is SEHNR and CDR2 FQNEAQ (reference sequence). The CDR3 loop spans 12 amino acids. This CDR3 is CASSSPSGEQYF. The DNA for the CDR3 is TGTGCCAGCAGCTCCCCCTCGGGGGAGCAGTACTTC. The full variable domain, completed using reference TRBV7-9 and TRBJ2-7, is DTGVSQNPRHKITKRGQNVTFRCDPISEHNRLYWYRQTLGQGPEFLTYFQNEAQLEKSRLLSDRFSAERPKGSFSTLEIQRTEQGDSAMYLCASSSPSGEQYFGPGTRLTVT.

The chain employs TRBV7-9 and TRBJ2-7, with no clear D. There are 14 residues in the CDR3. CDR1 and CDR2 from the germline V gene are SEHNR and FQNEAQ (reference sequence). V lost 1 base and J 0 bases, leaving 7 bases between the germline ends. The CDR3 DNA reads TGTGCCAGCAGCTTAGTTGCAGACTCCTACGAGCAGTACTTC. Protein: CASSLVADSYEQYF.

With respect to this clone: The same CDR3 is also encoded by other DNA sequences in this sample. The V gene is TRBV5-1, the J gene TRBJ1-1; perhaps TRBD1 as D (6 bases). V was clipped by 0 bases and J by 0 bases, with 9 bases between them. The CDR3 is 15 amino acids. Germline CDR1 and CDR2: SGHRS and YFSETQ. This chain's CDR3 is CASSLGTAMNTEAFF. The CDR3 region has the DNA TGCGCCAGCAGCTTGGGGACAGCGATGAACACTGAAGCTTTCTTT. Supplemented by reference TRBV5-1 and TRBJ1-1, the full variable domain reads KAGVTQTPRYLIKTRGQQVTLSCSPISGHRSVSWYQQTPGQGLQFLFEYFSETQRNKGNFPGRFSGRQFSNSRSEMNVSTLELGDSALYLCASSLGTAMNTEAFFGQGTRLTVV.

This clone was picked up one time. The genes are TRBV30 and TRBJ1-2; 12 bases match TRBD1. The CDR3 contains 16 residues. With V trimmed by 0 bases and J by 8 bases, 10 bases remained unmatched. Germline assignment: CDR1 GTSNPN and CDR2 SVGIG (reference sequence). The CDR3 reads CAWSVRGGTGGSGYTF. CDR3 nucleotide sequence: TGTGCCTGGAGTGTACGTGGCGGGACAGGGGGCTCGGGCTACACCTTC.

The chain combines TRBV5-1 with TRBJ2-5, with D maybe TRBD2 (5 bases). The germline V gene encodes CDR1 SGHRS and CDR2 YFSETQ. The CDR3 spans 14 residues. Trimming took 7 bases from V and 2 from J, leaving 15 bases between them. In DNA form, the CDR3 reads TGCGCCAGCTGCCGTTGGACTGCACAAGAGACCCAGTACTTC. This translates into CASCRWTAQETQYF.